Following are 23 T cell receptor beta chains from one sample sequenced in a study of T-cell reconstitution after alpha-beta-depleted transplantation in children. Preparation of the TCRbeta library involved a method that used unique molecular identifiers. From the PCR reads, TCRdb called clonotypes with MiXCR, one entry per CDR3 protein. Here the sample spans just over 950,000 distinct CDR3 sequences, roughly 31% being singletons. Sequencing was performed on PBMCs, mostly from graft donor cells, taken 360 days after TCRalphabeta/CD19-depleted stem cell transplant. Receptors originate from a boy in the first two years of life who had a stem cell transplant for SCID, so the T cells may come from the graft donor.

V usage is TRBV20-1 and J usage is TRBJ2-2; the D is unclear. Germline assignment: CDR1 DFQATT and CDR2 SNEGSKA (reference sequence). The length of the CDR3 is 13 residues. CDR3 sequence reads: CSARPANTGELFF. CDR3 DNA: TGCAGCGCCAGACCCGCGAACACCGGGGAGCTGTTTTTT.

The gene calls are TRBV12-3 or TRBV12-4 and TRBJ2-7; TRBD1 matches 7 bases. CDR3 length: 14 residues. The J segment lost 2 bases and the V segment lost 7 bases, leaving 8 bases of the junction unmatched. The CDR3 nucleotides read TGTGCCAGCACCAAGGGGGCGGCGACCTACGAGCAGTACTTC. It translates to CASTKGAATYEQYF.

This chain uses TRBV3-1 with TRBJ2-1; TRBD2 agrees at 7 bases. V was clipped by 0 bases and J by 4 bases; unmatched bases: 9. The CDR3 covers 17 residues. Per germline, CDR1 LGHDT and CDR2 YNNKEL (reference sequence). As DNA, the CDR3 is TGTGCCAGCAGCCAAGAATGGGCGGGGGAATATTACAATGAGCAGTTCTTC. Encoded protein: CASSQEWAGEYYNEQFF.

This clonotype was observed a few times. CDR3 residues: CASSQGGTVSYEQYF. The CDR3, as DNA: TGTGCCAGCAGTCAAGGGGGGACAGTATCCTACGAGCAGTACTTC. The chain carries TRBV2 and TRBJ2-7, with D possibly matching TRBD1 (7 bases). Trimming left V 5 bases short and J 1 base short, with 15 bases between. The CDR3 contains 15 residues. Germline CDR1 SNHLY, CDR2 FYNNEI.

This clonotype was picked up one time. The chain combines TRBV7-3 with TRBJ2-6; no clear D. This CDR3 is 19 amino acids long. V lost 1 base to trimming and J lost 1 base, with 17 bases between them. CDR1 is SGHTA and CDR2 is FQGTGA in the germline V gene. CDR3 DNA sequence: TGTGCCAGCAGCTTAATTAAGGCAGGAGTTGGTTCTGGGGCCAACGTCCTGACTTTC. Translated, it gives CASSLIKAGVGSGANVLTF. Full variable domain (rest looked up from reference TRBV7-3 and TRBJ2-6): GAGVSQTPSNKVTEKGKYVELRCDPISGHTALYWYRQSLGQGPEFLIYFQGTGAADDSGLPNDRFFAVRPEGSVSTLKIQRTERGDSAVYLCASSLIKAGVGSGANVLTFGAGSRLTVL.

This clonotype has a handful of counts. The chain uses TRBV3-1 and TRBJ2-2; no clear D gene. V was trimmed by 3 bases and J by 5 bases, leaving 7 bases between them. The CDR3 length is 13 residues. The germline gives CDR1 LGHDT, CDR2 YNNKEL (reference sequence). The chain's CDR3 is CASSHTRTGELFF. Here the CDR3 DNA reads TGTGCCAGCAGCCACACTCGGACCGGGGAGCTGTTTTTT.

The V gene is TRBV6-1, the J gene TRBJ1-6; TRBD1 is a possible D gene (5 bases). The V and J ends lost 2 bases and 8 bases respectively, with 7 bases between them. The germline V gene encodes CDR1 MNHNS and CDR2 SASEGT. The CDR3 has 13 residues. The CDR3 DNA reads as TGTGCCAGCAGTGAATGGGGGGATTCACCCCTCCACTTT. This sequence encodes CASSEWGDSPLHF.

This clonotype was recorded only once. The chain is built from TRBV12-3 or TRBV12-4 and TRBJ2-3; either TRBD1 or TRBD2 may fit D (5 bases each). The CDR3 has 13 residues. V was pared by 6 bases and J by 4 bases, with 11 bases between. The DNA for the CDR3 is TGTGCCAGCAGGTCCGGGGCGGCAGATACGCAGTATTTT. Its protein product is CASRSGAADTQYF.

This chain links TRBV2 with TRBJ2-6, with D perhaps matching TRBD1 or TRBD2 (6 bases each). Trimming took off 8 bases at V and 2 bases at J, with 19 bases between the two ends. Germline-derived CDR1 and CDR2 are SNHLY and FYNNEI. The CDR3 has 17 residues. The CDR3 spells CASSLLEGVAGANVLTF. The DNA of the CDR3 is TGTGCCAGCTCCCTCTTGGAGGGGGTCGCTGGGGCCAACGTCCTGACTTTC.

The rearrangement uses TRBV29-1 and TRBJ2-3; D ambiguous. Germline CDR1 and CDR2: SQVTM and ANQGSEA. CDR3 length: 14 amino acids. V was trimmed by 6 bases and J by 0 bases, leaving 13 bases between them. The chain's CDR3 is CSVSRLPSTDTQYF. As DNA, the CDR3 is TGCAGCGTGTCGAGACTGCCAAGCACAGATACGCAGTATTTT.

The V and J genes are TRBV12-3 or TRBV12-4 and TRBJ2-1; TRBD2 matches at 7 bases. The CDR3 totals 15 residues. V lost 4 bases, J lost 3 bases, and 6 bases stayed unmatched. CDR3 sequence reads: CASSSPGLHYNEQFF. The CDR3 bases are TGTGCCAGCAGTTCCCCGGGACTACACTACAATGAGCAGTTCTTC.

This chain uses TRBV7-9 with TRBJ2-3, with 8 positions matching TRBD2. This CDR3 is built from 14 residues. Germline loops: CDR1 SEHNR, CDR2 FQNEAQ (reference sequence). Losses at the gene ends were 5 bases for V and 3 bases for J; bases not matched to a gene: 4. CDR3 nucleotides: TGTGCCAGCAGCATTAGCGGGGTTACAGATACGCAGTATTTT. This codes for CASSISGVTDTQYF. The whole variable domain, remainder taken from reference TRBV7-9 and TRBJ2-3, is DTGVSQNPRHKITKRGQNVTFRCDPISEHNRLYWYRQTLGQGPEFLTYFQNEAQLEKSRLLSDRFSAERPKGSFSTLEIQRTEQGDSAMYLCASSISGVTDTQYFGPGTRLTVL.

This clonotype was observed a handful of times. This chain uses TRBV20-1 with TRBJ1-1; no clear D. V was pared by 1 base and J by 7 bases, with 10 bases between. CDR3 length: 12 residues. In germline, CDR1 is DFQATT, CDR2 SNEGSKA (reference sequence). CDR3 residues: CSARGAADEAFF. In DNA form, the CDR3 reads TGCAGTGCTAGAGGGGCGGCAGATGAAGCTTTCTTT.

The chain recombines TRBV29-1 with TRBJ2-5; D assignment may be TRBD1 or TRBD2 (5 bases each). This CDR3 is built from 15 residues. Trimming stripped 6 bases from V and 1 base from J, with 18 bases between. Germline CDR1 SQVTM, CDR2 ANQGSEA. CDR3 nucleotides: TGCAGCGTGGAGAAGGGGACCGCCTCCCAAGAGACCCAGTACTTC. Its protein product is CSVEKGTASQETQYF. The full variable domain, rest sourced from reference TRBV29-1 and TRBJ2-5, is SAVISQKPSRDICQRGTSLTIQCQVDSQVTMMFWYRQQPGQSLTLIATANQGSEATYESGFVIDKFPISRPNLTFSTLTVSNMSPEDSSIYLCSVEKGTASQETQYFGPGTRLLVL.

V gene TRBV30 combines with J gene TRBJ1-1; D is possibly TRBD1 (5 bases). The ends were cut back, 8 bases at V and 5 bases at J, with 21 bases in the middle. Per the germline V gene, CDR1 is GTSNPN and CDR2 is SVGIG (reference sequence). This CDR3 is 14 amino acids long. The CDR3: CAGLPLGELTEAFF. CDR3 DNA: TGTGCCGGTCTTCCCTTGGGGGAATTGACTGAAGCTTTCTTT.

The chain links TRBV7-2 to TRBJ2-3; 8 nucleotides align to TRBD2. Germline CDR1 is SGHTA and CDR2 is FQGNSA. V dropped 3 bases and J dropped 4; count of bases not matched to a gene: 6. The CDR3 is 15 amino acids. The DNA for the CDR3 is TGTGCCAGCAGCTTCGGGGGGGCAACCCCAGATACGCAGTATTTT. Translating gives CASSFGGATPDTQYF.

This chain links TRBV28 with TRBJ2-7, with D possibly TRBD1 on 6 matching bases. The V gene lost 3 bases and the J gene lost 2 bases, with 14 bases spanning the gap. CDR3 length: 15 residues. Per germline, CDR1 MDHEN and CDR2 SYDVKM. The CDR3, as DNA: TGTGCCAGCAGTTTTCCCGACAGGTTCGCCTACGAGCAGTACTTC. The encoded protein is CASSFPDRFAYEQYF.

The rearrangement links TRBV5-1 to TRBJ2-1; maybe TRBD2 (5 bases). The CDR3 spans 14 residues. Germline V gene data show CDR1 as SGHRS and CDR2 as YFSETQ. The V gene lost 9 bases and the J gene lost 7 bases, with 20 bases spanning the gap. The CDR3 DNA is TGCGCCACCAGTCGCGAGGGTTTGGGGAATGAGCAGTTCTTC. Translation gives CATSREGLGNEQFF.

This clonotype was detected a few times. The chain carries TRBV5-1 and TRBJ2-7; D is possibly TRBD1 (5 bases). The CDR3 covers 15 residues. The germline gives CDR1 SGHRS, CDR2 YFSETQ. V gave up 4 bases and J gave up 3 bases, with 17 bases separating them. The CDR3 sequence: CASSRWAGPDYEQYF. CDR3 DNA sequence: TGCGCCAGCAGCAGGTGGGCAGGGCCCGACTACGAGCAGTACTTC.

The CDR3 region has the DNA TGTGCCAGCAGCCCCAGCGGGGGCGATTCCTACAATGAGCAGTTCTTC. Translation gives CASSPSGGDSYNEQFF. The V gene is TRBV7-3, the J gene TRBJ2-1; 8 bases are a match to TRBD2. Germline V lookup: CDR1 SGHTA, CDR2 FQGTGA. With 5 bases clipped from V and 1 base from J, the junction kept 7 bases outside the gene matches. The CDR3 loop spans 16 amino acids.

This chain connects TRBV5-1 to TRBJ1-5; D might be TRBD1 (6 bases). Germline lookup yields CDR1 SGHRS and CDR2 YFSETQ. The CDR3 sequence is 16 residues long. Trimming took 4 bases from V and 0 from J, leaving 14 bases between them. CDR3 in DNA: TGCGCCAGCAGCCCGGGACACCCGATTAGCAATCAGCCCCAGCATTTT. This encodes CASSPGHPISNQPQHF. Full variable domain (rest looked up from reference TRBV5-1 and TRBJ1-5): KAGVTQTPRYLIKTRGQQVTLSCSPISGHRSVSWYQQTPGQGLQFLFEYFSETQRNKGNFPGRFSGRQFSNSRSEMNVSTLELGDSALYLCASSPGHPISNQPQHFGDGTRLSIL.

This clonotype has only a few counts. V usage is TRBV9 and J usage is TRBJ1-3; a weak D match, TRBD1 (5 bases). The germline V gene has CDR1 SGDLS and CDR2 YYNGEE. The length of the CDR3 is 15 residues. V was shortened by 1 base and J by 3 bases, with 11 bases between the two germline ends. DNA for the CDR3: TGTGCCAGCAGCGTACAACCGGGGGGTGGAAACACCATATATTTT. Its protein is CASSVQPGGGNTIYF.

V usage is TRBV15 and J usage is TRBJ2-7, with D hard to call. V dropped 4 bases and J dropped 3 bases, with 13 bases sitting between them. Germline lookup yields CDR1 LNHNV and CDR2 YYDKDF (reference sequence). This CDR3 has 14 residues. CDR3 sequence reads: CATSKGASGYEQYF. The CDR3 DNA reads TGTGCCACCAGCAAAGGTGCCTCGGGCTACGAGCAGTACTTC.